Sequencing of this TCR beta chain was carried out in a study of cytomegalovirus exposure and HLA in healthy donors. Overall study findings and caveats: Confirmation was obtained in vitro that a few CMV-associated chains are specific for CMV antigens. About 150 TCR beta chains were listed as cytomegalovirus-associated. As a later analysis showed, several of the most significant clusters appeared to be linked to common viral pathogens. An analysis was carried out at a later point. It showed that HLA-associated TCR beta chains were more clonally expanded than equally common non-associated chains.

PCR primers comprised 60 Vbeta and 13 Jbeta primers. TCRdb's table, derived via immunoSEQ multiplex PCR, lists solely in-frame clones and lacks some. The sample has around 150,000 clones, around 83% seen once. From germline, CDR1 is KGHSH and CDR2 LQKENI. This CDR3 spans 16 amino acids. V was clipped by 3 bases and J by 1 base; unmatched bases: 8. In this sample, this clone turned up a few times. Its antigen is not identified. The source of this sequence is a woman aged 45 to 65 in good health and CMV-seropositive. The gene calls are TRBV18 and TRBJ2-5, with 7 nucleotides matching TRBD1. Sequences were obtained from PBMCs. The CDR3 DNA reads TGTGCCAGCTCACCTGGCGGATGGGACAGCCAAGAGACCCAGTACTTC. This gives the protein CASSPGGWDSQETQYF.